This T cell receptor (beta chain) was sequenced during a study of T cell responses to AZD1222 COVID-19 vaccine. Method: immunoSEQ multiplex PCR; TCRdb's copy keeps in-frame clones and lacks some. There are some 97,000 clones in the sample; 80% to 90% occur only once, and about a sixth lies in the top ten. The germline gives CDR1 MNHEY, CDR2 SVGAGI. The CDR3 consists of 15 residues. After removal of 6 bases from V and 1 base from J, the junction contained 8 bases not matched to a gene. This TCR was sampled from an adult in good health. The sample consisted of peripheral blood, taken on day 0 of AZD1222 vaccination. V gene TRBV6-5 combines with J gene TRBJ1-1; TRBD1 agrees at 7 bases. CDR3 residues: CASRRQGGANTEAFF. CDR3 nucleotide sequence: TGTGCCAGCAGACGACAGGGCGGAGCGAACACTGAAGCTTTCTTT.